One and the same sample provided the 8 T cell receptor beta chains below, sequenced in a study of blood T cell repertoires in COVID-19. Libraries were prepared by immunoSEQ multiplex PCR; TCRdb keeps only in-frame clonotypes and omits some of them. The repertoire has over 100,000 clones, 75% to 90% of them found once; the top ten carry about 4.5%. The sample comprised peripheral blood. The receptors shown here come from a man between 35 and 55 years old with acute or convalescent COVID-19.

The gene calls are TRBV5-1 and TRBJ2-7, with 7 nucleotides matching TRBD1. After removal of 4 bases from V and 5 bases from J, the junction contained 6 bases not matched to a gene. The CDR3 consists of 13 residues. Germline V CDR1 and CDR2: SGHRS, YFSETQ. The CDR3 loop reads CASSVNRGHEQYF. The DNA of the CDR3 is TGCGCCAGCAGCGTAAACAGGGGACACGAGCAGTACTTC.

The gene calls are TRBV20-1 and TRBJ2-7; 7 bases fit TRBD2. This CDR3 has 14 amino acids. V gave up 3 bases and J gave up 4 bases; unmatched junction bases: 9. Looked up from germline, CDR1 is DFQATT and CDR2 is SNEGSKA (reference sequence). The CDR3 protein is CSASGVAGLYEQYF. The CDR3 region has the DNA TGCAGTGCTAGTGGGGTAGCGGGTCTATACGAGCAGTACTTC.

The chain recombines TRBV12-5 with TRBJ2-3, with no clear D. Germline CDR1 LGHNT, CDR2 FRNRAP. The CDR3 covers 16 residues. The V gene lost 0 bases and the J gene lost 0 bases, with 10 bases spanning the gap. CDR3 sequence reads: CASGLVSTRSTDTQYF. CDR3 nucleotide sequence: TGTGCTAGTGGTTTGGTATCGACACGGAGCACAGATACGCAGTATTTT. Full variable domain (remainder filled in from reference TRBV12-5 and TRBJ2-3): DARVTQTPRHKVTEMGQEVTMRCQPILGHNTVFWYRQTMMQGLELLAYFRNRAPLDDSGMPKDRFSAEMPDATLATLKIQPSEPRDSAVYFCASGLVSTRSTDTQYFGPGTRLTVL.

The rearrangement links TRBV3-1 (or the pseudogene TRBV3-2) to TRBJ2-2; 10 bases match TRBD2. V lost 0 bases to trimming and J lost 7 bases; unmatched junction nucleotides: 5. The germline CDR1 and CDR2 sequences are LGHDT and YNNKEL (reference sequence). This CDR3 has 16 residues. This chain's CDR3 is CASSQELAGRHGELFF. CDR3 sequence (DNA): TGTGCCAGCAGCCAAGAACTAGCGGGAAGGCACGGGGAGCTGTTTTTT.

The J gene is TRBJ2-1, the V gene TRBV24-1; tentatively, D is TRBD2 (7 bases). V lost 9 bases and J 8 bases, leaving 19 bases between the germline ends. This CDR3 region has 14 residues. Germline V gene lookup returns CDR1 KGHDR and CDR2 SFDVKD. This chain's CDR3 is CATGGARTRDEQFF. The CDR3 nucleotides are TGTGCCACCGGGGGGGCAAGGACTAGGGATGAGCAGTTCTTC.

The chain links TRBV10-2 to TRBJ1-2; 8 bases agree with TRBD1. V lost 2 bases, J lost 4 bases, and 0 bases stayed unmatched. The CDR3 runs to 13 residues. The germline V gene has CDR1 WSHSY and CDR2 SAAADI. The CDR3 spells CASSEDRGYGYTF. The DNA of the CDR3 is TGCGCCAGCAGTGAGGACAGGGGCTATGGCTACACCTTC.

J is TRBJ2-6 and V is TRBV5-1; perhaps TRBD1 as D (7 bases). The V end was cut by 4 bases, the J end by 0 bases, with 14 bases between. This CDR3 contains 17 residues. Germline loops: CDR1 SGHRS, CDR2 YFSETQ. The CDR3 sequence is CASSQGGAGSGANVLTF. The CDR3 DNA reads TGCGCCAGCAGCCAGGGGGGTGCTGGCTCTGGGGCCAACGTCCTGACTTTC. Using reference TRBV5-1 and TRBJ2-6 for the parts outside the CDR3, the full variable domain is KAGVTQTPRYLIKTRGQQVTLSCSPISGHRSVSWYQQTPGQGLQFLFEYFSETQRNKGNFPGRFSGRQFSNSRSEMNVSTLELGDSALYLCASSQGGAGSGANVLTFGAGSRLTVL.

This clone was observed a handful of times. The genes are TRBV3-1 (or the pseudogene TRBV3-2) and TRBJ2-7; no clear D gene. V lost 3 bases to trimming and J lost 3 bases, with 9 bases between them. CDR3 length equals 13 residues. CDR1 LGHDT and CDR2 YNNKEL come from the germline V gene (reference sequence). The CDR3 DNA follows: TGTGCCAGCAGCCAGCCAGCGTTCTACGAGCAGTACTTC. Protein product: CASSQPAFYEQYF.